Listed below are T cell receptor beta chains from one sample, sequenced in a study of naive and memory T cell subsets. One entry per CDR3 protein, called by TCRdb with MiXCR from the UMI-ligation and nested PCR reads. Of tens of thousands of distinct CDR3 sequences listed, over 10% were seen once; the top ten hold 0.75% to 1%. The sequencing input was central memory CD4+ T cells from blood. The receptor set was obtained from a human donor in good health. Each CDR3 is given with its conserved first and last residue. A D gene is named only where the DNA matches it firmly. Only part of the rows carry a size: once, few, many, or a class if the clone is expanded.

clone size,J gene,V gene,D gene,CDR3 protein,CDR3 DNA
many,TRBJ2-7,TRBV6-5,-,CASSTRFEQYF,TGTGCCAGCAGCACTCGATTCGAGCAGTACTTC
many,TRBJ2-1,TRBV4-1,TRBD1,CASSDRTGPYNEQFF,TGCGCCAGCAGCGACAGGACAGGGCCCTACAATGAGCAGTTCTTC
-,TRBJ1-1,TRBV5-4,-,CASSIRQEVVPFF,TGTGCCAGCAGCATACGACAGGAAGTCGTCCCTTTCTTT
-,TRBJ2-4,TRBV5-4,-,CASSLLGDKNIQYF,TGTGCCAGCAGCTTGTTGGGGGACAAGAACATTCAGTACTTC
few,TRBJ2-5,TRBV7-2,-,CASSFQLVLDPRQETQYF,TGTGCCAGCAGCTTCCAGCTGGTCCTCGATCCGAGACAAGAGACCCAGTACTTC
many,TRBJ2-1,TRBV20-1,-,CSAGRVRNPYNEQFF,TGCAGTGCTGGCCGCGTACGGAATCCGTACAATGAGCAGTTCTTC
-,TRBJ2-2,TRBV4-3,-,CASSPTPNTGELFF,TGCGCCAGCAGCCCGACTCCGAACACCGGGGAGCTGTTTTTT
few,TRBJ2-2,TRBV6-5,-,CASSYSFSGGTGELFF,TGTGCCAGCAGTTACTCGTTTAGCGGAGGAACCGGGGAGCTGTTTTTT
-,TRBJ1-1,TRBV18,TRBD1,CASSPGTGSNTEAFF,TGTGCCAGCTCACCAGGGACAGGGTCGAACACTGAAGCTTTCTTT
few,TRBJ2-1,TRBV20-1,TRBD2,CSVLASGSLEQFF,TGCAGTGTCCTAGCTAGCGGGAGCCTTGAGCAGTTCTTC
many,TRBJ2-1,TRBV14,TRBD2,CASSQTSGNNEQFF,TGTGCCAGCAGCCAAACTAGCGGGAACAATGAGCAGTTCTTC
many,TRBJ1-5,TRBV6-1,-,CASSEMGQSNQPQHF,TGTGCCAGCAGTGAAATGGGGCAGTCCAATCAGCCCCAGCATTTT
-,TRBJ1-5,TRBV30,TRBD1,CAWSRTGWNQPQHF,TGTGCCTGGAGTAGGACAGGGTGGAATCAGCCCCAGCATTTT
-,TRBJ2-1,TRBV12-3/TRBV12-4,TRBD1,CASSLGDSTYGMDEQFF,TGTGCCAGCAGTTTAGGGGACAGTACCTATGGGATGGATGAGCAGTTCTTC
-,TRBJ1-5,TRBV12-3/TRBV12-4,-,CASRLSGGRQQPQHF,TGTGCCAGCAGACTTTCAGGCGGGCGGCAGCAGCCCCAGCATTTT
-,TRBJ2-3,TRBV6-6,TRBD2,CASNTLGGGTDTQYF,TGTGCCAGCAACACCCTCGGGGGAGGGACAGATACGCAGTATTTT
-,TRBJ2-3,TRBV6-1,-,CASLGGGVTQYF,TGTGCCAGCCTGGGGGGTGGAGTTACGCAGTATTTT
many,TRBJ2-5,TRBV5-8,-,CASSLNEETQYF,TGTGCCAGCAGCTTGAACGAAGAGACCCAGTACTTC
-,TRBJ2-7,TRBV7-9,-,CASSFIQGSSYEQYF,TGTGCCAGCAGCTTCATCCAGGGGTCCTCCTACGAGCAGTACTTC
-,TRBJ2-3,TRBV5-1,-,CASSLGTVDSTDTQYF,TGCGCCAGCAGCTTGGGGACAGTGGATAGCACAGATACGCAGTATTTT
few,TRBJ1-1,TRBV6-1,-,CASIDGRTAEGAFF,TGTGCCAGCATTGACGGGCGAACTGCCGAGGGAGCTTTCTTT
few,TRBJ2-7,TRBV20-1,-,CSSNPDSPISYEQYF,TGCAGTTCAAACCCAGACAGCCCCATCTCCTACGAGCAGTACTTC
-,TRBJ1-5,TRBV2,-,CASSDFLRRYSNQPQHF,TGTGCCAGCAGTGATTTCCTACGGAGGTATAGCAATCAGCCCCAGCATTTT
few,TRBJ2-3,TRBV2,TRBD2,CASTAAGGTDTQYF,TGTGCCAGCACGGCGGCGGGAGGTACAGATACGCAGTATTTT
-,TRBJ2-7,TRBV20-1,TRBD2,CSARDGGVLNYEQYF,TGCAGTGCTCGCGACGGGGGGGTACTAAACTACGAGCAGTACTTC
many,TRBJ2-7,TRBV6-9,-,CASSPTGHPYEQYF,TGTGCCAGCAGTCCAACCGGCCACCCCTACGAGCAGTACTTC
-,TRBJ2-7,TRBV6-1,-,CASSEVRPPEQYF,TGTGCCAGCAGTGAAGTTCGACCGCCCGAGCAGTACTTC
few,TRBJ2-1,TRBV10-1,TRBD2,CASSAVEAGGLNEQFF,TGCGCCAGCAGCGCCGTCGAAGCGGGAGGTTTAAATGAGCAGTTCTTC
-,TRBJ1-5,TRBV6-2/TRBV6-3,-,CASSYTLVGGRDQPQHF,TGTGCCAGCAGTTACACCCTGGTCGGAGGGCGGGATCAGCCCCAGCATTTT
many,TRBJ2-3,TRBV7-9,-,CASSLYDTQYF,TGTGCCAGCAGCTTATATGATACGCAGTATTTT
medium-sized,TRBJ2-5,TRBV6-1,-,CASTRRRAQETQYF,TGTGCCAGCACCCGGCGGAGGGCTCAAGAGACCCAGTACTTC
many,TRBJ2-7,TRBV20-1,TRBD2,CSARGTSGSNEQYF,TGCAGTGCTAGGGGGACTAGCGGGAGCAACGAGCAGTACTTC
few,TRBJ2-2,TRBV11-1,TRBD1,CASSSGQGAIGELFF,TGTGCCAGCAGCTCGGGACAGGGGGCGATCGGGGAGCTGTTTTTT
many,TRBJ2-7,TRBV5-6,-,CASTSQSYEQYF,TGTGCCAGCACCTCCCAAAGCTACGAGCAGTACTTC
few,TRBJ1-5,TRBV20-1,TRBD1,CSAISLDRGFQPQHF,TGCAGTGCTATCAGCCTGGACAGGGGGTTTCAGCCCCAGCATTTT
few,TRBJ1-2,TRBV12-3/TRBV12-4,-,CASSPVKERVYGYTF,TGTGCCAGCAGTCCGGTAAAGGAAAGAGTCTATGGCTACACCTTC
many,TRBJ2-3,TRBV10-3,TRBD2,CAIRETSGRAEDTQYF,TGTGCCATCAGGGAGACTAGCGGGAGGGCCGAAGATACGCAGTATTTT
few,TRBJ1-1,TRBV2,TRBD1,CASKVQGATNTEAFF,TGTGCCAGCAAGGTTCAGGGGGCTACGAACACTGAAGCTTTCTTT
-,TRBJ2-5,TRBV3-1,TRBD1,CASSRGTGKQETQYF,TGTGCCAGCAGCCGCGGGACAGGGAAGCAGGAGACCCAGTACTTC
many,TRBJ1-6,TRBV14,-,CASSQDVGRGSPLHF,TGTGCCAGCAGCCAAGATGTAGGGAGGGGTTCACCCCTCCACTTT
many,TRBJ2-3,TRBV13,TRBD2,CASSLGRTSGSTDTQYF,TGTGCCAGCAGCTTAGGACGGACTAGCGGTAGCACAGATACGCAGTATTTT
medium-sized,TRBJ2-4,TRBV12-3/TRBV12-4,-,CASSTGGSGLQYF,TGTGCCAGCTCGACAGGAGGGAGCGGGCTTCAGTACTTC
many,TRBJ2-2,TRBV6-2/TRBV6-3,TRBD1,CASSWTGTAITGELFF,TGTGCCAGCAGTTGGACCGGGACAGCGATAACCGGGGAGCTGTTTTTT
few,TRBJ2-7,TRBV12-3/TRBV12-4,TRBD2,CASSLRSSGRVAEQYF,TGTGCCAGCAGTTTGCGATCTAGCGGGAGGGTAGCCGAGCAGTACTTC
few,TRBJ2-1,TRBV12-3/TRBV12-4,-,CASSFNLVNEQFF,TGTGCCAGCAGTTTCAATCTGGTAAATGAGCAGTTCTTC
-,TRBJ2-5,TRBV20-1,TRBD2,CSAREASGRVGETQYF,TGCAGTGCTAGAGAGGCTAGCGGGAGGGTAGGAGAGACCCAGTACTTC
few,TRBJ2-1,TRBV15,-,CATSIEQGHGNEQFF,TGTGCCACCAGCATCGAACAGGGTCATGGGAATGAGCAGTTCTTC
few,TRBJ2-1,TRBV20-1,TRBD2,CSARDLLAGNYNEQFF,TGCAGTGCTAGAGATTTACTAGCGGGAAACTACAATGAGCAGTTCTTC
-,TRBJ2-7,TRBV7-2,TRBD2,CASSARLAGALAARVEQYF,TGTGCCAGCAGCGCTCGACTAGCGGGAGCACTAGCGGCGAGGGTCGAGCAGTACTTC
many,TRBJ2-5,TRBV25-1,-,CASSERGALQETQYF,TGTGCCAGCAGTGAACGGGGGGCTCTCCAAGAGACCCAGTACTTC
few,TRBJ2-2,TRBV2,TRBD2,CASRAGTSGTGELFF,TGTGCCAGCAGAGCCGGGACTAGCGGAACCGGGGAGCTGTTTTTT
-,TRBJ2-5,TRBV6-1,-,CASSVLFSETQYF,TGTGCCAGCAGTGTATTATTTTCTGAGACCCAGTACTTC
-,TRBJ1-2,TRBV10-3,TRBD1,CAISDREEGYTF,TGTGCCATCAGCGACAGGGAAGAAGGCTACACCTTC
few,TRBJ2-1,TRBV2,-,CASSLGGPHHNEQFF,TGTGCCAGCAGTTTAGGCGGGCCCCATCACAATGAGCAGTTCTTC
few,TRBJ1-3,TRBV10-2,-,CASGYIDSGNTIYF,TGCGCCAGCGGATACATTGACTCTGGAAACACCATATATTTT
few,TRBJ2-3,TRBV7-2,TRBD1,CASSLDRGQGVRDTQYF,TGTGCCAGCAGCCTAGATAGGGGACAGGGGGTTCGAGATACGCAGTATTTT
many,TRBJ2-1,TRBV25-1,TRBD1,CASSPSGGSYNEQFF,TGTGCCAGCAGCCCCTCAGGGGGCTCCTACAATGAGCAGTTCTTC
many,TRBJ2-7,TRBV2,-,CASRIARENEQYF,TGTGCCAGCAGGATCGCCAGGGAGAATGAGCAGTACTTC